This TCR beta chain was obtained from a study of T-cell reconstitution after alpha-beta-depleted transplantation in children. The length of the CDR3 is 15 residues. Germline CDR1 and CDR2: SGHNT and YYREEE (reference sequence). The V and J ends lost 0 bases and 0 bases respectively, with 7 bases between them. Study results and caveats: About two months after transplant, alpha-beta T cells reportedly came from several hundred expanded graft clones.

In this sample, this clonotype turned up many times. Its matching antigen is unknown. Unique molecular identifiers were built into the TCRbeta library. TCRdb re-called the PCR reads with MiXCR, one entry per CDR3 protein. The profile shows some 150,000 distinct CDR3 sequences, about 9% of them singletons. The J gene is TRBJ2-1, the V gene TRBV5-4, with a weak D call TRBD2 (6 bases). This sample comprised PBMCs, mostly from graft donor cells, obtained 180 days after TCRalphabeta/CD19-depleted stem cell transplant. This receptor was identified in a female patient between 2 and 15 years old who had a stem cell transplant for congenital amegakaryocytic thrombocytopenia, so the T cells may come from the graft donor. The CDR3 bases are TGTGCCAGCAGCTTGGGCGGGGCCTCCTACAATGAGCAGTTCTTC. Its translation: CASSLGGASYNEQFF.